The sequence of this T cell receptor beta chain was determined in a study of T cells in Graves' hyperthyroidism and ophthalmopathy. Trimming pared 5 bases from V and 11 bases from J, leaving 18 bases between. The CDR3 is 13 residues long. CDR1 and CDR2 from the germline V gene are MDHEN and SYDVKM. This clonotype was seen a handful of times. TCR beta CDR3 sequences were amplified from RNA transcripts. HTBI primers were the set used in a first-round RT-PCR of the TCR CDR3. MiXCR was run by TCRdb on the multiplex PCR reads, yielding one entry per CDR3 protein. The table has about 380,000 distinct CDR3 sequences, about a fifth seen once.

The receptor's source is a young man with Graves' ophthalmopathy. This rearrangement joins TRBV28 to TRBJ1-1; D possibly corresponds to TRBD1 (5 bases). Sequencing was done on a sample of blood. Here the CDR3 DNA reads TGTGCCAGCAGTCTACGACAGTTTTCGGGGGCTTTCTTT. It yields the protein CASSLRQFSGAFF.